Listed here is a single TCR beta chain. Its antigen is unidentified. The sample originates from a study of human T cells and chemical hapten exposure. Background on the study: Yields of TCR per sample differed, chiefly owing to small differences in pooled library volume. Broader study findings: DPC sensitization left the count of TCRs above 1 in 1000 unchanged.

Original data processing: A per-sample median of about 95,000 TCRs was observed, with counts ranging from about 20,000 to 750,000. TCRdb reanalysed the RACE reads using MiXCR and keeps one entry per CDR3 protein. TCRdb, not the original authors, processed these V and J calls. The sample carries around 80,000 distinct CDR3 sequences, approximately 8.6% recorded once. This sample's time point: healthy volunteer bleed at 6 weeks. Blood, whole and unfractionated, served as the source for total RNA extraction. CDR1 SGHDT and CDR2 YYEEEE come from the germline V gene. The V gene lost 2 bases and the J gene lost 5 bases, with 7 bases spanning the gap. The CDR3 is 12 amino acids.

The sequencing sample was made of whole blood. The V and J genes are TRBV5-6 and TRBJ1-1; no clear D gene. The source of this sequence is a male donor in good health. Some clones in this sample may be carry-over from other donors' samples. DNA for the CDR3: TGTGCCAGCAGCTTTAGTTCAACTGAAGCTTTCTTT. Encoded protein: CASSFSSTEAFF.